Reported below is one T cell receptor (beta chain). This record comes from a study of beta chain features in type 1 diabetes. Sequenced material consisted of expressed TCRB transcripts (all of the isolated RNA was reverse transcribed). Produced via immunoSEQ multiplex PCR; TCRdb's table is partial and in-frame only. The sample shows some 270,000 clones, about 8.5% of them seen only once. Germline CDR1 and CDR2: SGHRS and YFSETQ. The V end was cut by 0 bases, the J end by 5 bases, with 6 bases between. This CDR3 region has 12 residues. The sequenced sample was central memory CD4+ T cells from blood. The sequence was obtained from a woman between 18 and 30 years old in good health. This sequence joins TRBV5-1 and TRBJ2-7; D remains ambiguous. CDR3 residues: CASSLDVDEQYF. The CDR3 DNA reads TGCGCCAGCAGCTTGGATGTGGACGAGCAGTACTTC.